This TCR beta chain is drawn from a study of blood T cell repertoires in COVID-19. Clones were sequenced by immunoSEQ multiplex PCR, and TCRdb holds only the in-frame ones, with some missing. The sample has some 57,000 clones, 65% to 90% seen once. CDR3 length: 13 residues. Trimming removed 4 bases from V and 2 bases from J, with 8 bases in between. Looked up from germline, CDR1 is SQVTM and CDR2 is ANQGSEA. Source material: peripheral blood. The chain links TRBV29-1 to TRBJ2-2; perhaps TRBD2 as D (5 bases). This clonotype originated in a human donor in a cohort sampled during active COVID-19. This CDR3 reads CSVASGNTGELFF. Written as DNA, the CDR3 is TGCAGCGTTGCCAGCGGAAACACCGGGGAGCTGTTTTTT.